A single sample is the source of the 23 T cell receptor beta chains below, sequenced in a study of neurological immune-mediated disorders. TCRdb recomputed calls from the 5' RACE reads with MiXCR, one row per CDR3 protein. The sample has 55,000 to 65,000 distinct CDR3 sequences; roughly 13% are singletons. Sequencing input: PBMCs. The source is a woman aged 60-70 years with HTLV-1-associated myelopathy (HAM/TSP).

This clonotype was recorded at least ten times. The chain recombines TRBV6-5 with TRBJ1-1; maybe TRBD1 (6 bases). This CDR3 is built from 16 residues. Germline V gives CDR1 MNHEY, CDR2 SVGAGI. V was trimmed by 5 bases and J by 5 bases, leaving 21 bases between them. CDR3 sequence: CASSLLGTLGKTEAFF. The DNA for the CDR3 is TGTGCCAGCAGTCTACTCGGGACACTCGGAAAGACTGAAGCTTTCTTT.

This clonotype appeared many times. This chain connects TRBV12-3 or TRBV12-4 to TRBJ1-2; 7 bases match TRBD1. The CDR3 loop spans 15 amino acids. V lost 6 bases to trimming and J lost 0 bases; unmatched junction nucleotides: 7. The CDR3 here is CASRKRGQANYGYTF. The CDR3 DNA reads TGTGCCAGCAGAAAAAGAGGACAGGCTAACTATGGCTACACCTTC.

The chain carries TRBV10-1 and TRBJ2-2; D not certain. Trimming took 4 bases from V and 3 from J, leaving 6 bases between them. Per the germline V gene, CDR1 is WNHNN and CDR2 is SYGVQD (reference sequence). CDR3 length equals 13 residues. CDR3 sequence: CASSGEYTGELFF. CDR3 DNA sequence: TGCGCCAGCAGTGGCGAGTACACCGGGGAGCTGTTTTTT.

This chain connects TRBV2 to TRBJ2-1; possible D gene TRBD2, 5 bases. V lost 5 bases and J 4 bases, leaving 21 bases between the germline ends. Germline lookup yields CDR1 SNHLY and CDR2 FYNNEI. The length of the CDR3 is 17 residues. The CDR3 region is CASSQDALVAIYNEQFF. CDR3 coding DNA: TGTGCCAGCAGTCAGGACGCACTAGTTGCCATATACAATGAGCAGTTCTTC.

The chain uses TRBV4-1 and TRBJ2-7, with unresolved D. The CDR3 is made up of 10 amino acids. V lost 8 bases and J lost 12, with 14 bases in between. Per the germline V gene, CDR1 is MGHRA and CDR2 is YSYEKL. The CDR3 sequence is CASHGRNLYF. The CDR3 region has the DNA TGCGCCAGCCACGGCAGGAACCTGTACTTC.

This clonotype was found many times. A much larger clone differs by one base, so this may be a read error. The J gene is TRBJ2-7, the V gene TRBV5-1; no clear D. Germline V gene lookup returns CDR1 SGHRS and CDR2 YFSETQ. Trimming removed 1 base at V and 5 bases at J, with 4 bases between. This CDR3 region has 11 residues. The CDR3 region is CASSLKNEQYF. CDR3 in DNA: TGCGCCAGCAGCTTGAAAAACGAGCAGTACTTC.

This clonotype showed up many times. The rearrangement links TRBV29-1 to TRBJ2-5, with 8 bases fitting TRBD1. Germline CDR1 and CDR2: SQVTM and ANQGSEA. J lost 2 bases, V lost 7 bases, and 9 bases had no gene match. The CDR3 totals 14 residues. The CDR3 DNA reads TGCAGCGCAGATACAGGGGGTTTACAAGAGACCCAGTACTTC. The encoded protein is CSADTGGLQETQYF.

This clonotype was detected ten times or more. The rearrangement joins TRBV28 to TRBJ2-2; D call uncertain. The CDR3 is made up of 14 amino acids. Germline V gene data show CDR1 as MDHEN and CDR2 as SYDVKM. Trimming left V 2 bases short and J 2 bases short, with 6 bases between. The CDR3 is CASSLKPNTGELFF. DNA for the CDR3: TGTGCCAGCAGTTTAAAACCAAACACCGGGGAGCTGTTTTTT.

This clonotype was seen ten or more times. The chain has TRBV27 and TRBJ2-2; TRBD1 matches at 11 bases. CDR3 length: 16 residues. CDR1 and CDR2 (germline): MNHEY, SMNVEV (reference sequence). V shed 2 bases, J shed 4 bases, and the junction held 3 bases outside the gene matches. The CDR3 DNA reads TGTGCCAGCAGTTTAGTTGGGACAGGGGGCACCGGGGAGCTGTTTTTT. As protein: CASSLVGTGGTGELFF.

This clonotype has ten or more counts. This chain connects TRBV5-5 to TRBJ2-1, with 9 positions matching TRBD1. Germline values: CDR1 SGHKS, CDR2 YYEKEE (reference sequence). Trimming cost V 2 bases and J 7 bases; bases outside gene matches: 4. The CDR3 covers 14 residues. The CDR3 region has the DNA TGTGCCAGCAGCTTCGGACAGGGGTGGAATGAGCAGTTCTTC. Translated, it gives CASSFGQGWNEQFF.

This clonotype was picked up many times. The CDR3 region is CASSLWREKGRDTQYF. The CDR3 nucleotides are TGTGCCAGCAGCTTGTGGCGGGAGAAGGGTAGGGATACGCAGTATTTT. The chain has TRBV11-2 and TRBJ2-3; TRBD2 aligns across 7 bases. The junction had 12 bases not matched to a gene; V was cut back by 3 bases and J by 6 bases. This CDR3 is 16 amino acids long. Germline V CDR1 and CDR2: SGHAT, FQNNGV. The complete variable domain, with remaining parts taken from reference TRBV11-2 and TRBJ2-3, reads EAGVAQSPRYKIIEKRQSVAFWCNPISGHATLYWYQQILGQGPKLLIQFQNNGVVDDSQLPKDRFSAERLKGVDSTLKIQPAKLEDSAVYLCASSLWREKGRDTQYFGPGTRLTVL.

The table lists this clonotype with a few counts. The rearrangement links TRBV27 to TRBJ2-7; either TRBD1 or TRBD2 may supply D (6 bases each). Trimming took off 3 bases at V and 3 bases at J, with 15 bases between the two ends. Per the germline V gene, CDR1 is MNHEY and CDR2 is SMNVEV (reference sequence). CDR3 length equals 15 residues. The DNA of the CDR3 is TGTGCCAGCAGTTTGGTGGGACTCAGGGGCTACGAGCAGTACTTC. This codes for CASSLVGLRGYEQYF.

This clonotype turned up a few times. The chain joins TRBV18 to TRBJ2-1; a weak D match, TRBD1 (6 bases). V was clipped by 0 bases and J by 7 bases, with 16 bases between them. The CDR3 runs to 16 residues. Germline V gene lookup returns CDR1 KGHSH and CDR2 LQKENI. The chain's CDR3 is CASSPPQGPSINEQFF. The CDR3 DNA is TGTGCCAGCTCACCACCGCAGGGGCCCTCAATTAATGAGCAGTTCTTC.

The V and J genes are TRBV10-3 and TRBJ2-1; 8 nucleotides agree with TRBD2. The trim removed 4 bases at V and 7 bases at J, leaving 9 bases unmatched. The CDR3 is 15 residues long. Germline loops: CDR1 ENHRY, CDR2 SYGVKD. The DNA for the CDR3 is TGTGCCATCAGTGGAACGGGAGGGCCGGGGAATGAGCAGTTCTTC. Translation gives CAISGTGGPGNEQFF.

A few counts support this clonotype. The gene calls are TRBV28 and TRBJ2-7; 9 positions agree with TRBD1. The germline V gene encodes CDR1 MDHEN and CDR2 SYDVKM. V was pared by 5 bases and J by 4 bases, with 9 bases of the junction left unmatched. The CDR3 is made up of 15 amino acids. CDR3 nucleotides: TGTGCCAGCAGTAGCCTCGACAGGGGGTTTTACGAGCAGTACTTC. Encoded protein: CASSSLDRGFYEQYF.

This clonotype was picked up many times. The rearrangement joins TRBV20-1 to TRBJ2-7, with 12 nucleotides matching TRBD1. This CDR3 spans 14 amino acids. V lost 6 bases, J lost 4 bases, and 7 bases stayed unmatched. Per germline, CDR1 DFQATT and CDR2 SNEGSKA (reference sequence). CDR3 DNA: TGCAGTGCGGGGGGGACAGGGGGCATTTACGAGCAGTACTTC. It specifies CSAGGTGGIYEQYF.

At least ten counts were recorded for this clonotype. This sequence joins TRBV29-1 and TRBJ2-1; TRBD1 aligns across 7 bases. The CDR3 contains 12 residues. V was pared by 7 bases and J by 8 bases, with 8 bases of the junction left unmatched. Germline loops: CDR1 SQVTM, CDR2 ANQGSEA. CDR3 region: CSAADRDDEQFF. The CDR3 region has the DNA TGCAGCGCCGCTGACAGGGACGATGAGCAGTTCTTC.

This clonotype showed up many times. The rearrangement joins TRBV7-9 to TRBJ2-1; 9 nucleotides align to TRBD2. The CDR3 is 16 residues long. CDR1 is SEHNR, CDR2 FQNEAQ, per germline (reference sequence). V shed 5 bases and J 8 bases; nucleotides not matched to a gene: 13. The CDR3 region has the DNA TGTGCCAGCAGCCTCCTCGGGAAGCGGGAGGAGTATGAGCAGTTCTTC. It translates to CASSLLGKREEYEQFF.

This clonotype has a handful of counts. The chain links TRBV3-1 to TRBJ2-7, with D hard to call. This CDR3 region has 16 residues. The germline gives CDR1 LGHDT, CDR2 YNNKEL (reference sequence). V lost 0 bases and J 2 bases, leaving 14 bases between the germline ends. The CDR3 protein is CASSQERTAYPYEQYF. The CDR3 DNA reads TGTGCCAGCAGCCAAGAGAGAACAGCGTACCCCTACGAGCAGTACTTC.

This clonotype was detected many times. The CDR3, as DNA: TGTGCCAGCAGCTTAGTACAGGGGCCGGGAGAGACCCAGTACTTC. Translation gives CASSLVQGPGETQYF. V gene TRBV7-9 combines with J gene TRBJ2-5; 7 bases are a match to TRBD1. The V segment lost 1 base and the J segment 4 bases; nucleotides outside the gene matches: 6. CDR3 length: 15 amino acids. Looked up from germline, CDR1 is SEHNR and CDR2 is FQNEAQ (reference sequence). Full variable domain (outside the CDR3, taken from reference TRBV7-9 and TRBJ2-5): DTGVSQNPRHKITKRGQNVTFRCDPISEHNRLYWYRQTLGQGPEFLTYFQNEAQLEKSRLLSDRFSAERPKGSFSTLEIQRTEQGDSAMYLCASSLVQGPGETQYFGPGTRLLVL.

In its sample, this clonotype was seen many times. The chain uses TRBV12-3 or TRBV12-4 and TRBJ2-1; either TRBD1 or TRBD2 may fit D (5 bases each). This CDR3 has 13 residues. V lost 5 bases and J lost 11, with 16 bases in between. CDR3 coding DNA: TGTGCCAGCAGTCTCCCCTGGGGGACCCAGCAGTTCTTC. Its translation: CASSLPWGTQQFF.

This clonotype was found many times. The V call is TRBV28, the J call TRBJ2-6; possibly TRBD2 for D (6 bases). Germline V gene lookup returns CDR1 MDHEN and CDR2 SYDVKM. The length of the CDR3 is 17 residues. V was trimmed by 10 bases and J by 4 bases, leaving 23 bases between them. The CDR3 DNA reads TGTGCCACCATAGCCCGGGACTCTATAACGGGGGCCAACGTCCTGACTTTC. It encodes CATIARDSITGANVLTF.

This clonotype was detected many times. The chain is built from TRBV3-1 and TRBJ1-3; D gene ambiguous. The CDR3 runs to 15 residues. Germline CDR1 LGHDT, CDR2 YNNKEL (reference sequence). The V gene lost 2 bases and the J gene lost 0 bases, with 8 bases spanning the gap. The CDR3 DNA sequence: TGTGCCAGCAGCCAACCAGGCTCCTCTGGAAACACCATATATTTT. Translating it yields CASSQPGSSGNTIYF.